Detailed here is one T cell receptor gamma chain. This clone was counted at least ten times. The specificity of this receptor is unknown. TCRdb lists the protein of a much larger clone for this DNA, which differs at residue 3, so this is likely a read error; the protein given here is translated from the DNA itself. This entry is derived from a study of γδ T cells in repeated Plasmodium falciparum infection (dated by TCRdb to the early 2020s). With respect to the entire study: In the natural-infection arm, Malian children exposed to intense seasonal malaria transmission were enrolled and compared against age and gender matched Australian children. Four controlled human malaria infections were administered to five malaria-naive U.S. adults over 644 days by bites from P. falciparum NF54-infected Anopheles stephensi mosquitoes. Samples from controlled-infection subjects were taken at baseline, right before selected infections, and 21 days after each infection. The gammadelta TCR repertoires from Mali were analysed in two ways: cross-sectionally during periods with no transmission, and longitudinally across episodes of acute febrile malaria. Using both natural infection in Mali and controlled human malaria infection, the study looked at the way repeated Plasmodium falciparum infection shapes the human gammadelta T cell repertoire.

The library was generated by multiplex PCR. The sample was run on an Illumina MiSeq. Both TCR gamma (TRG) and TCR delta (TRD) chains were sequenced from each sorted gammadelta T cell sample. For the original study's pipeline: Repertoire analyses included clonotype tree plots, accumulated frequency of the top 20 clonotypes, diversity index (DI) and D75 metrics. The public reads were reprocessed by TCRdb using CATT, and rows of matching DNA were later combined. The authors' filters were not applied to this entry. The sample table contains 25,000 to 30,000 gamma-chain clones; only one count was recorded for 3% of them. 30% to 35% of the sample comes from the top ten. What the work shows at the level of the full study, not this receptor alone: Because the controlled-infection cohort was small, analysis of inter-individual variability in gammadelta T cell responses was limited. The Malian cohort came from a small rural village of predominantly one ethnic group, limiting generalizability.

Sequenced sample: gamma-delta T cells from blood. The clonotype originates from a pool of human donors (malaria-infected and uninfected, not separated).

Read as DNA, the sequence is TGTGCCGCCTGGGTCGCCGTGTATAAGAAACTCTTT. Its translation reads: CAAWVAVYKKLF. The rearranged segments are TRGV4 and TRGJ1 or TRGJ2. The CDR3, from cysteine to phenylalanine, totals 12 residues. Only the CDR3 DNA stays, 36 bases, in frame from base 1. CDR1 EGSTGY and CDR2 YDSYTSSV are derived from the germline V gene.